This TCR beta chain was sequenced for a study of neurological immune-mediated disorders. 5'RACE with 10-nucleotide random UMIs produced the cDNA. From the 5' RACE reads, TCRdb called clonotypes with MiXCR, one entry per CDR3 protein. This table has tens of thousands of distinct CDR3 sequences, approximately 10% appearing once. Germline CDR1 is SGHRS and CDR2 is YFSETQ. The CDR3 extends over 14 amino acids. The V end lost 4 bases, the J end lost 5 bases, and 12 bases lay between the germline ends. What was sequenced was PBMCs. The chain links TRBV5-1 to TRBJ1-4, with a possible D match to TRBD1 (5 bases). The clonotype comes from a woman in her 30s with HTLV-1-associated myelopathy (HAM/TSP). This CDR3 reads CASSRVGGNEKLFF. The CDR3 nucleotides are TGCGCCAGCAGCAGAGTGGGGGGGAATGAAAAACTGTTTTTT.